This paragraph reports one T cell receptor beta chain. The germline gives CDR1 GTSNPN, CDR2 SVGIG (reference sequence). Trimming took off 1 base at V and 0 bases at J, with 10 bases between the two ends. This CDR3 region has 14 residues. The data were taken from a study of blood T cell repertoires in COVID-19. Assay: immunoSEQ multiplex PCR; the TCRdb copy retains only in-frame clones and omits some. The sample has about 170,000 clones, around 82% seen once; the top ten hold 1% to 1.5%. The V and J genes are TRBV30 and TRBJ2-7, with D tentatively TRBD2 (5 bases). The source is a man aged 60-69 years who had recovered from COVID-19. The material sequenced was peripheral blood. The CDR3 bases are TGTGCCTGGAGTGACGTGGGGAGCTCCTACGAGCAGTACTTC. Its protein is CAWSDVGSSYEQYF.